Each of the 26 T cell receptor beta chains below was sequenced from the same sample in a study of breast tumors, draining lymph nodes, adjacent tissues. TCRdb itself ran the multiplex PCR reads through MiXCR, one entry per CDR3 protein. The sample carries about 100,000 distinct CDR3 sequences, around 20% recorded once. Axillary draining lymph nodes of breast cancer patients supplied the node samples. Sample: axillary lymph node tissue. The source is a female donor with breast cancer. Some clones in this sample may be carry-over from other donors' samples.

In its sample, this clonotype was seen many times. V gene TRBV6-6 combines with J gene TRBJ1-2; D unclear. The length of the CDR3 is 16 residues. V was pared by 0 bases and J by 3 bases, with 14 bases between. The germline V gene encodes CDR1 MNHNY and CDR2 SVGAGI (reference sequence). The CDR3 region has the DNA TGTGCCAGCAGTTACTCGGCGATGGGCGCTTACTATGGCTACACCTTC. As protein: CASSYSAMGAYYGYTF.

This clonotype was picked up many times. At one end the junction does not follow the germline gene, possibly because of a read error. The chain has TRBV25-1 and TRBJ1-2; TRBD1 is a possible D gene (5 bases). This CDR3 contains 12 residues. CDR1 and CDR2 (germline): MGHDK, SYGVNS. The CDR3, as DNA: TGCGCCAGCAGGGAGGGGAACTATGGCTACACCTTC. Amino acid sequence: CASREGNYGYTF.

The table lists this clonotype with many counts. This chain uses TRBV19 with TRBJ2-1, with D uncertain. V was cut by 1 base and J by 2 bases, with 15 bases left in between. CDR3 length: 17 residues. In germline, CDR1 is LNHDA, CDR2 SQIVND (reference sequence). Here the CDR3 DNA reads TGTGCCAGTAGTATAGTAAATAGTGGGAAACCCTACAATGAGCAGTTCTTC. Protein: CASSIVNSGKPYNEQFF.

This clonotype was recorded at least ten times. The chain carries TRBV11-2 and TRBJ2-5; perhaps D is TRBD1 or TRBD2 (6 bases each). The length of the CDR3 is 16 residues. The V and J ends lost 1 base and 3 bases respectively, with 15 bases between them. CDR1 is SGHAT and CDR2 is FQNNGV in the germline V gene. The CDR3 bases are TGTGCCAGCAGCTTAGTGGGGGGCCATCTCGAAGAGACCCAGTACTTC. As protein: CASSLVGGHLEETQYF.

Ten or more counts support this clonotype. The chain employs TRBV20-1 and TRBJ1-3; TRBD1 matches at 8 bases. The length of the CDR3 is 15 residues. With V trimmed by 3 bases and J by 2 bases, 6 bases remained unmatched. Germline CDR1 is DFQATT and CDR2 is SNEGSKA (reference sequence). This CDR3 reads CSARDRVSPGNTIYF. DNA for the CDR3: TGCAGTGCTAGGGACAGGGTCTCCCCTGGAAACACCATATATTTT.

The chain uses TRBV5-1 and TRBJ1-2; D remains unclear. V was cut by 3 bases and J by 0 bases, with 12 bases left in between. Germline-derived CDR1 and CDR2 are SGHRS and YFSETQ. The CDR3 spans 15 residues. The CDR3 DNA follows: TGCGCCAGCAGCTCGTATGCGGAGACTAACTATGGCTACACCTTC. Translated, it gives CASSSYAETNYGYTF. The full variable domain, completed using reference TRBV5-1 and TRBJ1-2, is KAGVTQTPRYLIKTRGQQVTLSCSPISGHRSVSWYQQTPGQGLQFLFEYFSETQRNKGNFPGRFSGRQFSNSRSEMNVSTLELGDSALYLCASSSYAETNYGYTFGSGTRLTVV.

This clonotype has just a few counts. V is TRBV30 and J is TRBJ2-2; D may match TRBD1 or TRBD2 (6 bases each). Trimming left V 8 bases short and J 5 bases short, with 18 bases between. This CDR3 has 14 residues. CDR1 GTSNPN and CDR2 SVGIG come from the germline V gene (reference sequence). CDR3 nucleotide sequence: TGTGCCCATCCGGGGGCCTCAGGGACCGGGGAGCTGTTTTTT. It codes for CAHPGASGTGELFF.

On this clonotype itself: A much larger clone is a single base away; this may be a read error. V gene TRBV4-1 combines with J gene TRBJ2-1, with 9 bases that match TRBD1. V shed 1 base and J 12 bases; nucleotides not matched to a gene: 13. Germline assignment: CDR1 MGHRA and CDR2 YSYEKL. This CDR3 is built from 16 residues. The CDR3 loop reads CASSQVGTGNRGGQFF. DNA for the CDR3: TGCGCCAGCAGCCAAGTGGGGACAGGGAACCGCGGTGGGCAGTTCTTC.

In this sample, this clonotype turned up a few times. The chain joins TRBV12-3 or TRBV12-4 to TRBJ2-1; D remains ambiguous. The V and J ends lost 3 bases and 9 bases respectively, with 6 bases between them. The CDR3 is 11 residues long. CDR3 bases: TGTGCCAGCAGTTTTTCAAGTGAGCAGTTCTTC. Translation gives CASSFSSEQFF.

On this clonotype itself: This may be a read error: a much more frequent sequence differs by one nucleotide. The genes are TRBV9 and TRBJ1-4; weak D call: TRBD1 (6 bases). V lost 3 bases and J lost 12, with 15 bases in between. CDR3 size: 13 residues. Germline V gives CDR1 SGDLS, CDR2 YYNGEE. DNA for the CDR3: TGTGCCAGCAGCGAAGGTCCGGGGGGCGAACTGTTTTTT. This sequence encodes CASSEGPGGELFF.

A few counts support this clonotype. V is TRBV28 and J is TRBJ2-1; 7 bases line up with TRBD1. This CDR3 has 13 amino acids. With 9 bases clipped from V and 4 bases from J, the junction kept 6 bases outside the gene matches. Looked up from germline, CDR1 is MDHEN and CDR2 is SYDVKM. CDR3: CASRGQEYNEQFF. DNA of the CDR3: TGTGCCAGTAGGGGGCAGGAGTACAATGAGCAGTTCTTC.

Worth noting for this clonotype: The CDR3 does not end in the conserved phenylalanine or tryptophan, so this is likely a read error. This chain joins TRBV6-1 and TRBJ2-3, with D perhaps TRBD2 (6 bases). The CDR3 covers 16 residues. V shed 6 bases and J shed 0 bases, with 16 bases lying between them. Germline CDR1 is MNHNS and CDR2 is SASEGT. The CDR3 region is CASSDSPRGSTDTQYL. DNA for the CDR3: TGTGCCAGCAGCGACAGCCCCCGGGGGAGCACAGATACGCAGTATCTT.

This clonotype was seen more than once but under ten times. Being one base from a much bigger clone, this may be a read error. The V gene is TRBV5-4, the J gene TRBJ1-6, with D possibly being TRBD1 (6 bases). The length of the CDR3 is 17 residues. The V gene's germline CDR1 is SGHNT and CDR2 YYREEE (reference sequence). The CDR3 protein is CAGSLGGGAYSGSPLHF. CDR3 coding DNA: TGTGCCGGCAGCTTGGGTGGGGGGGCCTATTCGGGTTCACCCCTCCACTTT.

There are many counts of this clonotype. CDR3 bases: TGTGCCACCAGTGATCCGGACCGGGACAGGGGGGTCACCGGGGAGCTGTTTTTT. This gives the protein CATSDPDRDRGVTGELFF. The chain has TRBV24-1 and TRBJ2-2; 11 positions agree with TRBD1. Germline loops: CDR1 KGHDR, CDR2 SFDVKD. The V gene end was trimmed by 3 bases and the J gene end by 4 bases; junction bases not matched to a gene: 9. This CDR3 spans 18 amino acids.

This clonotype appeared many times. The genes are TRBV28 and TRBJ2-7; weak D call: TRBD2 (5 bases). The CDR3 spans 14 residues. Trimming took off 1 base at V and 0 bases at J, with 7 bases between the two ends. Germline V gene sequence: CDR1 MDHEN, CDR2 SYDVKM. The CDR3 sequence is CASSLLRDSYEQYF. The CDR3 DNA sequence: TGTGCCAGCAGTTTATTACGGGACTCCTACGAGCAGTACTTC.

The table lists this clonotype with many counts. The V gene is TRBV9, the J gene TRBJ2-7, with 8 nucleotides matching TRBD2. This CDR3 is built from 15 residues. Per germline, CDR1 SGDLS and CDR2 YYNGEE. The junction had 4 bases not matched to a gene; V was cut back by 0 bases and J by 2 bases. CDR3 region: CASSVGAGVTYEQYF. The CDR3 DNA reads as TGTGCCAGCAGCGTAGGAGCGGGGGTTACCTACGAGCAGTACTTC.

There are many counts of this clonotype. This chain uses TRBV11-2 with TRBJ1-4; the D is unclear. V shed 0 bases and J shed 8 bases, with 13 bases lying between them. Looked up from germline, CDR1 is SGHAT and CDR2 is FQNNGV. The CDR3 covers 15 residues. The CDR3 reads CASSLEGYFGEKLFF. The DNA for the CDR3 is TGTGCCAGCAGCTTAGAAGGTTATTTCGGGGAAAAACTGTTTTTT. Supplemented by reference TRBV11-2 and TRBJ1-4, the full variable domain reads EAGVAQSPRYKIIEKRQSVAFWCNPISGHATLYWYQQILGQGPKLLIQFQNNGVVDDSQLPKDRFSAERLKGVDSTLKIQPAKLEDSAVYLCASSLEGYFGEKLFFGSGTQLSVL.

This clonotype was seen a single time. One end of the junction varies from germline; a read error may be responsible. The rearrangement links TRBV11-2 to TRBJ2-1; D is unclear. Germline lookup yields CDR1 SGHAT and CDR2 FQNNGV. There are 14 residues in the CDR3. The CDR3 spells CASSLASGVNEQFF. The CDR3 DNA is TGTGCCAGCAGTTTAGCCTCCGGAGTCAATGAGCAGTTCTTC.

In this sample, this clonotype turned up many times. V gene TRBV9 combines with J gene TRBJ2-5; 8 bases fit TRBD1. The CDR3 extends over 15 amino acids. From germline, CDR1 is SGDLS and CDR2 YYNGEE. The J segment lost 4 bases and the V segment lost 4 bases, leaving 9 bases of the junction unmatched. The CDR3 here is CASSPPGTGIETQYF. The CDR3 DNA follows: TGTGCCAGCAGCCCTCCGGGGACAGGAATAGAGACCCAGTACTTC. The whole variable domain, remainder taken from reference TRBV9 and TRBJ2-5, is DSGVTQTPKHLITATGQRVTLRCSPRSGDLSVYWYQQSLDQGLQFLIQYYNGEERAKGNILERFSAQQFPDLHSELNLSSLELGDSALYFCASSPPGTGIETQYFGPGTRLLVL.

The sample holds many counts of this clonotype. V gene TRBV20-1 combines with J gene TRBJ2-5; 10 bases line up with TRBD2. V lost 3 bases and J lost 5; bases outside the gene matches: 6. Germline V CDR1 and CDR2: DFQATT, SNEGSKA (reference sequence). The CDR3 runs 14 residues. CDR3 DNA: TGCAGTGCTAGGGCCGGGACTAGCGTTGAGACCCAGTACTTC. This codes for CSARAGTSVETQYF.

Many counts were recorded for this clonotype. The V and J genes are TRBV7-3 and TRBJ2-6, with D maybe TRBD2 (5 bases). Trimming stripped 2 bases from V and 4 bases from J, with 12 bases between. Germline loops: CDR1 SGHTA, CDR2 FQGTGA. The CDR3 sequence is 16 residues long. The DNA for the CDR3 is TGTGCCAGCAGCTTAGGAGGACTTAGCGGGGCCAACGTCCTGACTTTC. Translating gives CASSLGGLSGANVLTF.

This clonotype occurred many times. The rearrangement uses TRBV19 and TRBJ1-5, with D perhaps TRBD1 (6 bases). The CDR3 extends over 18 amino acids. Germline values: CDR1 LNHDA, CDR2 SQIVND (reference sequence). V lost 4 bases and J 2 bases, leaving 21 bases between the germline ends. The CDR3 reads CASSTRRGRDNGNQPQHF. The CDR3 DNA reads TGTGCCAGTAGTACCCGGCGGGGGAGGGACAACGGCAATCAGCCCCAGCATTTT.

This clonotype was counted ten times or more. CDR3 amino acids: CSATQGPNQPQHF. The CDR3 DNA is TGCAGTGCTACACAGGGGCCCAATCAGCCCCAGCATTTT. This chain joins TRBV20-1 and TRBJ1-5; 7 nucleotides agree with TRBD1. Germline V gives CDR1 DFQATT, CDR2 SNEGSKA (reference sequence). The CDR3 length is 13 residues. The J segment lost 3 bases and the V segment lost 4 bases, leaving 3 bases of the junction unmatched.

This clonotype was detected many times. The CDR3: CASSLSDQPQHF. CDR3 sequence (DNA): TGTGCCAGCAGTTTAAGCGATCAGCCCCAGCATTTT. The chain uses TRBV12-3 or TRBV12-4 and TRBJ1-5, with no clear D. The CDR3 runs to 12 residues. V dropped 2 bases and J dropped 5 bases, with 4 bases sitting between them.

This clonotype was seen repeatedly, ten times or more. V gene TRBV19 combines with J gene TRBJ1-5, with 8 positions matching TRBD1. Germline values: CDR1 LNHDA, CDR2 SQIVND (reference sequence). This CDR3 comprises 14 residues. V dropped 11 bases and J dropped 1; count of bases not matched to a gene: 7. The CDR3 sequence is CASRQGASNQPQHF. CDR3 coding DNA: TGTGCCTCCCGTCAGGGGGCCAGCAATCAGCCCCAGCATTTT.

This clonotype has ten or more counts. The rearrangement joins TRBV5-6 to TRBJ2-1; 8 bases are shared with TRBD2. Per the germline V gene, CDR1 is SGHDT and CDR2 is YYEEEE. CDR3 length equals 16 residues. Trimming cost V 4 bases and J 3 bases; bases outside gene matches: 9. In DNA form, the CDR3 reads TGTGCCAGCAGCCACCCGAGCGGGAGCAACTACAATGAGCAGTTCTTC. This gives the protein CASSHPSGSNYNEQFF. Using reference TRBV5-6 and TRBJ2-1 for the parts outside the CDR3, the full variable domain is DAGVTQSPTHLIKTRGQQVTLRCSPKSGHDTVSWYQQALGQGPQFIFQYYEEEERQRGNFPDRFSGHQFPNYSSELNVNALLLGDSALYLCASSHPSGSNYNEQFFGPGTRLTVL.